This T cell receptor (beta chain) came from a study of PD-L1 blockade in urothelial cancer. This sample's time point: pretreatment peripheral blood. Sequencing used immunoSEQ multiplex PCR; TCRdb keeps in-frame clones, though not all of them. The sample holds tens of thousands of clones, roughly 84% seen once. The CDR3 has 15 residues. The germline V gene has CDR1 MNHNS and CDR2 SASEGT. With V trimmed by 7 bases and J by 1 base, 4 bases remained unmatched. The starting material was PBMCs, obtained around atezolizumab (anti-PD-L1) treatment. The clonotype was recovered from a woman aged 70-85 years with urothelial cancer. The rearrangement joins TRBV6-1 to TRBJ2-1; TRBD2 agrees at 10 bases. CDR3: CASIPTSGSYNEQFF. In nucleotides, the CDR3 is TGTGCCAGCATTCCGACTAGCGGGTCCTACAATGAGCAGTTCTTC.